This TCR beta chain was documented in a study of monozygotic twins with inflammatory bowel disease. Study observations and caveats: Other individuals had fewer clonotypes in common with IBD patients than with healthy twins, especially with disease activity.

Each sample had eight separate cDNA synthesis reactions. TCRalpha and TCRbeta cDNA went through two nested PCRs of around 15 and 10 cycles. TCRdb reworked the 5' RACE reads into one entry per CDR3 protein, no DNA. The data include approximately 380,000 distinct CDR3 sequences; the top ten clones carry about 2.5%. On this clonotype itself: As yet, its antigen is unknown.

This CDR3 comprises 15 residues. Germline V gives CDR1 MDHEN, CDR2 SYDVKM. The chain combines TRBV28 with TRBJ2-1; the TCRdb D gene call, TRBD2, has no DNA to confirm it. Material: blood. This TCR was sampled from a human donor with ulcerative colitis or Crohn's disease, or a healthy co-twin of an affected twin (not recorded which). CDR3 residues: CASRPGGPRGNEQFF. Based on the CDR3 plus reference TRBV28 and TRBJ2-1, the full variable domain is DVKVTQSSRYLVKRTGEKVFLECVQDMDHENMFWYRQDPGLGLRLIYFSYDVKMKEKGDIPEGYSVSREKKERFSLILESASTNQTSMYLCASRPGGPRGNEQFFGPGTRLTVL.